A selection of T cell receptor beta chains follows, all from one sample in a study of blood T cell repertoires in COVID-19. TCRdb keeps only in-frame clones here, not all; method: immunoSEQ multiplex PCR. The profile covers about 220,000 clones, with around 87% appearing a single time and 3% to 3.5% taken by the ten largest. The sample taken for sequencing was PBMCs or T cells enriched from blood (not recorded which). The receptor set was obtained from a woman aged 18-29 years in a cohort exposed to, infected with or recovered from COVID-19 (not recorded which). Both conserved end residues are part of each CDR3. A D gene is named only where the DNA matches it firmly. Some rows have no size entry. The others give once, few or many, or a class for an expanded clone.

j_call | clone_size | d_call | v_call | cdr3_aa | cdr3_nt
TRBJ2-6 | - | - | TRBV5-1 | CASSLEQGFSGANVLTF | TGCGCCAGCAGCTTGGAACAGGGATTCTCTGGGGCCAACGTCCTGACTTTC
TRBJ1-2 | once | - | TRBV10-3 | CAISESSGADGYTF | TGTGCCATCAGTGAGTCCTCAGGGGCAGATGGCTACACCTTC
TRBJ1-1 | - | - | TRBV18 | CASSPRPGNTEAFF | TGTGCCAGCTCACCAAGGCCAGGGAACACTGAAGCTTTCTTT
TRBJ2-1 | - | - | TRBV28 | CASSVQVEYNEQFF | TGTGCCAGCAGCGTACAGGTTGAGTACAATGAGCAGTTCTTC
TRBJ2-7 | - | TRBD2 | TRBV10-1 | CASSDPGTTGVSKQYF | TGCGCCAGCAGTGACCCCGGGACTACAGGTGTTAGCAAGCAGTACTTC
TRBJ1-5 | - | TRBD1 | TRBV4-1 | CASSQGIGGQLTISQPQHF | TGCGCCAGCAGCCAAGGGATTGGGGGACAGCTCACAATCAGTCAGCCCCAGCATTTT
TRBJ2-1 | - | TRBD2 | TRBV3-1/TRBV3-2 | CASSPEGAGVYNEQFF | TGTGCCAGCTCACCGGAAGGAGCGGGGGTCTACAATGAGCAGTTCTTC
TRBJ1-1 | - | - | TRBV4-1 | CASSQVVRHNTEAFF | TGCGCCAGCAGCCAAGTAGTCAGGCATAACACTGAAGCTTTCTTT
TRBJ1-5 | few | TRBD1 | TRBV2 | CASSEEAGGLNQPQHF | TGTGCCAGCAGTGAAGAGGCAGGGGGTCTAAATCAGCCCCAGCATTTT
TRBJ2-2 | - | - | TRBV9 | CASSVAPSTGELFF | TGTGCCAGCAGCGTAGCTCCGAGCACCGGGGAGCTGTTTTTT
TRBJ2-1 | - | TRBD2 | TRBV5-1 | CASSPGLAGGPGDEQFF | TGCGCCAGCAGCCCCGGACTAGCGGGAGGGCCGGGGGATGAGCAGTTCTTC
TRBJ1-4 | - | - | TRBV5-1 | CASSSTGTREEKLFF | TGCGCCAGCAGCTCAACAGGGACGAGAGAGGAAAAACTGTTTTTT
TRBJ1-5 | - | - | TRBV2 | CASGGNSNQPQHF | TGTGCCAGCGGGGGGAATAGCAATCAGCCCCAGCATTTT
TRBJ2-5 | - | TRBD1 | TRBV5-5 | CASRRTGQETQYF | TGTGCCAGCAGACGGACAGGGCAAGAGACCCAGTACTTC
TRBJ2-6 | - | TRBD1 | TRBV29-1 | CSVVDRVSSGANVLTF | TGCAGCGTCGTTGACAGGGTGTCCTCTGGGGCCAACGTCCTGACTTTC
TRBJ1-2 | - | - | TRBV28 | CASRISTGNGYTF | TGTGCCAGCAGAATCTCTACAGGGAATGGCTACACCTTC
TRBJ1-3 | - | TRBD1 | TRBV6-1 | CASSEHRGYSGNTIYF | TGTGCCAGCAGTGAGCACAGGGGATACTCTGGAAACACCATATATTTT
TRBJ1-5 | - | TRBD1 | TRBV19 | CASKGTGGIPHQPQHF | TGTGCCAGTAAGGGAACAGGGGGCATACCTCATCAGCCCCAGCATTTT
TRBJ1-1 | - | - | TRBV6-5 | CASSTTENTEAFF | TGTGCCAGCAGTACGACAGAGAACACTGAAGCTTTCTTT
TRBJ1-1 | - | - | TRBV7-6 | CASSFHPLASNTEAFF | TGTGCCAGCAGCTTCCACCCACTCGCATCGAACACTGAAGCTTTCTTT
TRBJ1-2 | - | TRBD1 | TRBV28 | CASSLIGQGYGYTF | TGTGCCAGCAGTTTAATTGGACAGGGTTATGGCTACACCTTC
TRBJ1-4 | - | TRBD1 | TRBV2 | CASRPGQGGEKLFF | TGTGCCAGCAGGCCGGGACAGGGGGGAGAAAAACTGTTTTTT
TRBJ1-1 | - | TRBD1 | TRBV19 | CASSIRQGSTEAFF | TGTGCCAGTAGTATCCGACAGGGGAGCACTGAAGCTTTCTTT
TRBJ1-1 | - | - | TRBV28 | CASSFFIGLMNTEAFF | TGTGCCAGCAGTTTCTTTATTGGACTCATGAACACTGAAGCTTTCTTT
TRBJ2-2 | few | - | TRBV6-2/TRBV6-3 | CASSHRNTGELFF | TGTGCCAGCAGTCACAGGAACACCGGGGAGCTGTTTTTT
TRBJ1-4 | - | - | TRBV7-9 | CASSLGRTRNEKLFF | TGTGCCAGCAGCCTCGGACGTACTAGGAATGAAAAACTGTTTTTT
TRBJ2-3 | - | - | TRBV5-1 | CASKFRGITSYTDTQYF | TGCGCCAGCAAGTTTCGGGGAATTACGTCCTACACAGATACGCAGTATTTT
TRBJ2-3 | - | - | TRBV10-1 | CASSESTLARDTQYF | TGCGCCAGCAGTGAGTCGACCTTGGCGAGGGATACGCAGTATTTT
TRBJ2-2 | - | - | TRBV5-1 | CASSSTTTANTGELFF | TGCGCCAGCAGCTCTACGACTACAGCGAACACCGGGGAGCTGTTTTTT
TRBJ2-1 | - | TRBD2 | TRBV11-3 | CASSLGSGGAYEQFF | TGTGCCAGCAGCTTAGGCAGCGGGGGGGCCTATGAGCAGTTCTTC
TRBJ2-2 | - | - | TRBV13 | CASSGRDGGTGELFF | TGTGCCAGCAGCGGACGGGACGGAGGGACCGGGGAGCTGTTTTTT
TRBJ1-3 | - | - | TRBV28 | CASSFQSGNTIYF | TGTGCCAGCAGTTTCCAGTCTGGAAACACCATATATTTT
TRBJ2-3 | - | - | TRBV6-5 | CASSYSIAESTDTQYF | TGTGCCAGCAGTTACTCGATAGCGGAGAGCACAGATACGCAGTATTTT
TRBJ1-4 | once | - | TRBV7-9 | CASSFIGQRNEKLFF | TGTGCCAGCAGCTTTATCGGACAGAGGAATGAAAAACTGTTTTTT
TRBJ2-1 | - | TRBD2 | TRBV24-1 | CATSEGRGGARDEQFF | TGTGCCACCAGTGAGGGCCGGGGAGGGGCTCGTGATGAGCAGTTCTTC
TRBJ1-2 | once | - | TRBV18 | CASSPLGAVEGYTF | TGTGCCAGCTCACCACTAGGGGCGGTGGAAGGCTACACCTTC
TRBJ2-2 | - | - | TRBV5-6 | CASSLVSVTGELFF | TGTGCCAGCAGCTTGGTCTCGGTCACCGGGGAGCTGTTTTTT
TRBJ1-6 | - | - | TRBV28 | CASSTGLGNSPLHF | TGTGCCAGCAGCACGGGACTGGGGAATTCACCCCTCCACTTT
TRBJ1-4 | - | - | TRBV24-1 | CATSAGGTNEKLFF | TGTGCCACCAGTGCGGGTGGAACTAATGAAAAACTGTTTTTT
TRBJ2-3 | - | - | TRBV2 | CASSEARAGPDTQYF | TGTGCCAGCAGTGAAGCCCGGGCGGGGCCAGATACGCAGTATTTT
TRBJ1-5 | - | TRBD1 | TRBV27 | CASSSYNDRGGNQPQHF | TGTGCCAGCAGTTCGTATAATGACAGGGGAGGCAATCAGCCCCAGCATTTT
TRBJ1-6 | - | TRBD1 | TRBV5-4 | CASSSKPGQDGSPLHF | TGTGCCAGCAGCTCGAAACCCGGACAGGACGGGTCACCCCTCCACTTT
TRBJ1-2 | - | TRBD1 | TRBV27 | CASSLSGQGALGNYGYTF | TGTGCCAGCAGTTTATCGGGGCAGGGGGCTCTGGGTAACTATGGCTACACCTTC
TRBJ2-1 | - | - | TRBV7-8 | CASSPMMLSVSSYNEQFF | TGTGCCAGCAGCCCCATGATGTTGAGCGTCAGCTCCTACAATGAGCAGTTCTTC
TRBJ1-2 | - | TRBD1 | TRBV28 | CASSLGGQGNYGYTF | TGTGCCAGCAGTTTAGGAGGACAGGGGAACTATGGCTACACCTTC
TRBJ2-7 | - | TRBD2 | TRBV2 | CASRSTSGIYEQYF | TGTGCCAGCAGAAGTACTAGCGGGATATACGAGCAGTACTTC
TRBJ1-5 | once | - | TRBV28 | CASSPESYQPQHF | TGTGCCAGCAGTCCGGAGTCCTATCAGCCCCAGCATTTT
TRBJ1-5 | - | - | TRBV6-5 | CASSPDRGQPQHF | TGTGCCAGCAGCCCGGACCGGGGACAGCCCCAGCATTTT
TRBJ2-1 | - | TRBD2 | TRBV28 | CASSPQAGGQYNEQFF | TGTGCCAGCAGTCCCCAAGCGGGGGGGCAATACAATGAGCAGTTCTTC
TRBJ1-3 | - | TRBD1 | TRBV9 | CASSAKGTDLGNTIYF | TGTGCCAGCAGCGCAAAGGGGACAGATCTAGGAAACACCATATATTTT
TRBJ2-3 | - | TRBD1 | TRBV5-1 | CASSPGQAPDTQYF | TGCGCCAGCAGCCCTGGACAGGCCCCAGATACGCAGTATTTT
TRBJ2-1 | - | - | TRBV7-2 | CASSLAGGGPRGEQFF | TGTGCCAGCAGCTTAGCTGGGGGAGGCCCTCGGGGGGAGCAGTTCTTC
TRBJ2-7 | - | TRBD1 | TRBV10-2 | CAVRDRVSYEQYF | TGCGCCGTACGGGACAGGGTCTCCTACGAGCAGTACTTC
TRBJ2-5 | - | TRBD2 | TRBV5-1 | CASSLGTSGRQETQYF | TGCGCCAGCAGCTTAGGGACTAGCGGTAGACAAGAGACCCAGTACTTC
TRBJ1-1 | - | - | TRBV5-1 | CASSLAPGGVTEAFF | TGCGCCAGCAGCTTGGCGCCGGGTGGTGTTACTGAAGCTTTCTTT
TRBJ2-1 | - | - | TRBV14 | CASSQDLGNSYNEQFF | TGTGCCAGCAGCCAAGACCTCGGGAACTCCTACAATGAGCAGTTCTTC